This T cell receptor (beta chain) comes out of a study of identical twins. The study's findings and limits: Twins shared beta out-of-frame sequences in excess, but this excess was weaker.

V was shortened by 3 bases and J by 0 bases, with 0 bases between the two germline ends. The CDR3 runs 13 residues. This clonotype was seen many times. Antigen specificity is unknown. TCRdb reprocessed the 5' RACE reads with MiXCR, giving one entry per CDR3 protein. The sample has 400,000 to 600,000 distinct CDR3 sequences, approximately 20% seen once. This sample was shared with a second study, whose subject was yellow fever vaccine responses in identical twins. That source notes: The T cell response to vaccination in identical twins was reportedly partly convergent and partly personalized.

This TCR came from a woman aged 18 to 35 in good health. What was sequenced was CD4+ T cells sorted from blood. The V and J genes are TRBV12-3 or TRBV12-4 and TRBJ2-6; D call uncertain. The CDR3 DNA sequence: TGTGCCAGCAGTTTCTCTGGGGCCAACGTCCTGACTTTC. Protein product: CASSFSGANVLTF.